The 32 T cell receptor beta chains given below trace back to one sample, sequenced in a study of technical replicates of blood from several donors. Produced via immunoSEQ multiplex PCR; TCRdb's table is partial and in-frame only. The sample records about 85,000 clones, approximately 94% being singletons. Specimen: T cells isolated from PBMCs. All receptors come from a human donor in good health.

This clone is a singleton in its sample. The J gene is TRBJ2-1, the V gene TRBV5-4, with D perhaps TRBD1 (5 bases). Per germline, CDR1 SGHNT and CDR2 YYREEE (reference sequence). The V end was cut by 0 bases, the J end by 6 bases, with 10 bases between. This CDR3 has 14 amino acids. The CDR3, as DNA: TGTGCCAGCAGCTTGGTAGGTGGGGCCAATGAGCAGTTCTTC. This translates into CASSLVGGANEQFF.

In regard to this clone: The junction departs from the called germline gene at one end, perhaps through a read error. The chain is built from TRBV7-7 and TRBJ2-3, with a tentative D call TRBD1 (6 bases). Looked up from germline, CDR1 is SSHAT and CDR2 is FNYEAQ (reference sequence). This CDR3 region has 17 residues. DNA of the CDR3: TGTGCTAGCAGCTTAGAAACAGGGTCTATCAGCACAGATACGCAGTATTTT. This codes for CASSLETGSISTDTQYF.

V and J are TRBV6-5 and TRBJ2-1; 10 bases match TRBD1. The CDR3 is 15 amino acids. Germline assignment: CDR1 MNHEY and CDR2 SVGAGI. J gave up 6 bases and V 2 bases, and 4 bases lay outside the gene matches. The chain's CDR3 is CASSYHGQGVNEQFF. CDR3 DNA: TGTGCCAGCAGTTACCACGGACAGGGGGTCAATGAGCAGTTCTTC.

The rearrangement links TRBV5-1 to TRBJ1-1; TRBD1 might be the D (6 bases). Looked up from germline, CDR1 is SGHRS and CDR2 is YFSETQ. The CDR3 sequence is 14 residues long. V shed 4 bases and J shed 5 bases, with 15 bases lying between them. This CDR3 reads CASSLGTQNTEAFF. In DNA form, the CDR3 reads TGCGCCAGCAGCCTAGGGACACAGAATACTGAAGCTTTCTTT.

V usage is TRBV27 and J usage is TRBJ1-2; D possibly corresponds to TRBD1 (5 bases). The germline CDR1 and CDR2 sequences are MNHEY and SMNVEV (reference sequence). The CDR3 is 13 amino acids. Between the trimmed V and J ends, which lost 4 bases and 5 bases, there was a span of 11 bases. The CDR3: CASSSQVSYGYTF. The CDR3 nucleotides read TGTGCCAGCAGTTCACAGGTGTCGTATGGCTACACCTTC.

CDR3 region: CAIHTGVNTEAFF. The CDR3 nucleotides are TGTGCCATCCATACAGGGGTGAACACTGAAGCTTTCTTT. This rearrangement joins TRBV6-1 to TRBJ1-1; TRBD1 matches 7 bases. The trim removed 10 bases at V and 0 bases at J, leaving 5 bases unmatched. Looked up from germline, CDR1 is MNHNS and CDR2 is SASEGT. The CDR3 is made up of 13 amino acids.

The gene calls are TRBV10-3 and TRBJ1-5; 7 bases are shared with TRBD1. V dropped 0 bases and J dropped 5; count of bases not matched to a gene: 4. Germline loops: CDR1 ENHRY, CDR2 SYGVKD. This CDR3 is 15 amino acids long. In nucleotides, the CDR3 is TGTGCCATCAGTGAGTCGTGGCAGGGGGATCAGCCCCAGCATTTT. Encoded protein: CAISESWQGDQPQHF.

CDR3 protein: CASSYSYSGANVLTF. The CDR3 DNA is TGTGCCAGCAGCTATTCCTATTCTGGGGCCAACGTCCTGACTTTC. The chain uses TRBV5-8 and TRBJ2-6, with D unclear. Between the trimmed V and J ends, which lost 3 bases and 1 base, there was a span of 8 bases. The CDR3 consists of 15 residues. CDR1 and CDR2 from the germline V gene are SGHTS and YDEGEE. The full variable domain, rest sourced from reference TRBV5-8 and TRBJ2-6, is EAGVTQSPTHLIKTRGQQATLRCSPISGHTSVYWYQQALGLGLQFLLWYDEGEERNRGNFPPRFSGRQFPNYSSELNVNALELEDSALYLCASSYSYSGANVLTFGAGSRLTVL.

V usage is TRBV6-5 and J usage is TRBJ1-4, with D tentatively TRBD1 (6 bases). V was trimmed by 6 bases and J by 3 bases, leaving 14 bases between them. This CDR3 has 15 amino acids. Germline V gene lookup returns CDR1 MNHEY and CDR2 SVGAGI. Here the CDR3 reads CASRSPGQPNEKLFF. DNA of the CDR3: TGTGCCAGCAGAAGTCCAGGACAGCCTAATGAAAAACTGTTTTTT.

The chain carries TRBV6-5 and TRBJ2-5; D gene uncertain. Germline V lookup: CDR1 MNHEY, CDR2 SVGAGI. The CDR3 has 11 amino acids. V lost 5 bases, J lost 1 base, and 2 bases lay in between. The CDR3, as DNA: TGTGCCAGCAGTCGCCAAGAGACCCAGTACTTC. Protein sequence: CASSRQETQYF.

V is TRBV5-6 and J is TRBJ2-6, with a possible D match to TRBD1 (5 bases). CDR1 SGHDT and CDR2 YYEEEE come from the germline V gene. CDR3 length: 17 amino acids. V lost 2 bases and J 2 bases, leaving 14 bases between the germline ends. This CDR3 is CASSLTTVAPGANVLTF. CDR3 nucleotides: TGTGCCAGCAGCTTAACGACAGTCGCCCCTGGGGCCAACGTCCTGACTTTC.

The J gene is TRBJ2-5, the V gene TRBV11-3; tentatively, D is TRBD1 (6 bases). Trimming took off 0 bases at V and 4 bases at J, with 12 bases between the two ends. This CDR3 region has 15 residues. From germline, CDR1 is SGHNT and CDR2 YENEEA. DNA of the CDR3: TGTGCCAGCAGCTTAGATTATCAGGGGCCAGAGACCCAGTACTTC. It encodes CASSLDYQGPETQYF.

The chain employs TRBV28 and TRBJ2-7; D gene unclear. The CDR3 is 13 amino acids. Germline CDR1 reads MDHEN; CDR2 reads SYDVKM. Trimming pared 7 bases from V and 2 bases from J, leaving 12 bases between. CDR3 coding DNA: TGTGCCAGCACCTCAGTGCAGACCTACGAGCAGTACTTC. Amino acids: CASTSVQTYEQYF. Full variable domain (missing parts from reference TRBV28 and TRBJ2-7): DVKVTQSSRYLVKRTGEKVFLECVQDMDHENMFWYRQDPGLGLRLIYFSYDVKMKEKGDIPEGYSVSREKKERFSLILESASTNQTSMYLCASTSVQTYEQYFGPGTRLTVT.

The rearrangement joins TRBV19 to TRBJ1-1; 8 nucleotides line up with TRBD1. The germline CDR1 and CDR2 sequences are LNHDA and SQIVND (reference sequence). Trimming removed 7 bases from V and 6 bases from J; junction bases left unmatched: 10. This CDR3 is built from 14 residues. The DNA of the CDR3 is TGTGCCAGTATACCAGGGGGCGTTTATGCTGAAGCTTTCTTT. This encodes CASIPGGVYAEAFF.

The chain links TRBV6-5 to TRBJ1-1; 7 bases map to TRBD1. V trimming: 4 bases; J trimming: 2 bases; junction bases outside the gene matches: 10. CDR1 and CDR2 (germline): MNHEY, SVGAGI. The length of the CDR3 is 16 residues. Here the CDR3 reads CASSSRQGLINTEAFF. DNA for the CDR3: TGTGCCAGCAGTTCCCGACAGGGACTCATAAACACTGAAGCTTTCTTT.

This rearrangement joins TRBV6-1 to TRBJ2-3; a weak D match, TRBD1 (6 bases). V was pared by 3 bases and J by 5 bases, with 15 bases between. Germline V gene lookup returns CDR1 MNHNS and CDR2 SASEGT. The CDR3 is made up of 15 amino acids. Here the CDR3 reads CASSELQGGGDTQYF. The CDR3 DNA sequence: TGTGCCAGCAGTGAGCTACAGGGTGGAGGAGATACGCAGTATTTT.

V is TRBV28 and J is TRBJ2-3; D is unresolved. This CDR3 region has 15 residues. V lost 5 bases, J lost 0 bases, and 12 bases lay in between. Germline-derived CDR1 and CDR2 are MDHEN and SYDVKM. The CDR3 loop is CASSRATLSTDTQYF. DNA for the CDR3: TGTGCCAGCAGTCGCGCCACCTTAAGCACAGATACGCAGTATTTT.

This chain connects TRBV28 to TRBJ2-2; TRBD1 matches at 8 bases. V shed 10 bases, J shed 1 base, and the junction held 11 bases outside the gene matches. This CDR3 has 16 amino acids. The V gene's germline CDR1 is MDHEN and CDR2 SYDVKM. CDR3 in amino acids: CATDGQGGRNTGELFF. The CDR3 bases are TGTGCCACCGATGGACAGGGAGGTAGGAACACCGGGGAGCTGTTTTTT.

This clone was found once. The chain links TRBV5-1 to TRBJ2-3, with D possibly matching TRBD1 (6 bases). The CDR3 length is 14 residues. Trimming left V 1 base short and J 1 base short, with 7 bases between. CDR1 and CDR2 (germline): SGHRS, YFSETQ. The CDR3 region has the DNA TGCGCCAGCAGCTTGCCAGGGGGCACAGATACGCAGTATTTT. Encoded protein: CASSLPGGTDTQYF. Together with reference TRBV5-1 and TRBJ2-3, the CDR3 gives the full variable domain: KAGVTQTPRYLIKTRGQQVTLSCSPISGHRSVSWYQQTPGQGLQFLFEYFSETQRNKGNFPGRFSGRQFSNSRSEMNVSTLELGDSALYLCASSLPGGTDTQYFGPGTRLTVL.

The chain is built from TRBV29-1 and TRBJ2-1; no definite D call. Germline V gene sequence: CDR1 SQVTM, CDR2 ANQGSEA. This CDR3 contains 14 residues. With 6 bases removed from V and 4 bases from J, the gap between germline ends came to 16 bases. CDR3 sequence (DNA): TGCAGCGTCGGCAGCGCAGCACGTTACAATGAGCAGTTCTTC. This encodes CSVGSAARYNEQFF.

The chain uses TRBV15 and TRBJ1-4, with D maybe TRBD1 (5 bases). Trimming shortened V by 3 bases and J by 3 bases, and 11 bases separated the two germline ends. Germline lookup yields CDR1 LNHNV and CDR2 YYDKDF (reference sequence). This CDR3 is 15 amino acids long. CDR3 in DNA: TGTGCCACCAGCAGGGCCCGGGGGGCTAATGAAAAACTGTTTTTT. Translation gives CATSRARGANEKLFF.

The chain joins TRBV19 to TRBJ2-3; D remains ambiguous. Germline-derived CDR1 and CDR2 are LNHDA and SQIVND (reference sequence). Trimming left V 4 bases short and J 8 bases short, with 10 bases between. This CDR3 is 12 amino acids long. The CDR3 coding sequence is TGTGCCAGTAGTACCGCGGATGGTACGCAGTATTTT. Residues: CASSTADGTQYF.

This clone was seen only once. The chain employs TRBV11-2 and TRBJ2-7; 9 nucleotides match TRBD2. Losses at the gene ends were 7 bases for V and 0 bases for J; bases not matched to a gene: 19. The CDR3 covers 19 residues. Germline V gene lookup returns CDR1 SGHAT and CDR2 FQNNGV. CDR3 nucleotides: TGTGCCAGCACCCGAAAGCGGGGGGCCCTCCCAACTAGCTCCTACGAGCAGTACTTC. It codes for CASTRKRGALPTSSYEQYF.

This sequence joins TRBV7-8 and TRBJ1-1, with D possibly matching TRBD1 (5 bases). This CDR3 comprises 13 residues. Trimming stripped 6 bases from V and 3 bases from J, with 11 bases between. CDR1 is SGHVS and CDR2 is FQNEAQ in the germline V gene. The CDR3: CASRGLVHTEAFF. CDR3 DNA sequence: TGTGCCAGCAGGGGGCTGGTTCACACTGAAGCTTTCTTT.

This chain uses TRBV19 with TRBJ2-1, with TRBD2 identical over 8 bases. There are 17 residues in the CDR3. V dropped 4 bases and J dropped 5; count of bases not matched to a gene: 13. Germline CDR1 is LNHDA and CDR2 is SQIVND (reference sequence). The CDR3 is CASSTHLTSVGDNEQFF. The CDR3 DNA is TGTGCCAGTAGTACTCACCTGACTAGCGTTGGGGACAATGAGCAGTTCTTC.

CDR3 sequence (DNA): TGTGCCAGCAGGGGTGGGGGCGAGACTGAAGCTTTCTTT. It is translated as CASRGGGETEAFF. This sequence joins TRBV7-9 and TRBJ1-1; TRBD1 might be the D (6 bases). V lost 6 bases to trimming and J lost 5 bases, with 13 bases between them. Germline-derived CDR1 and CDR2 are SEHNR and FQNEAQ (reference sequence). This CDR3 has 13 residues.

The V gene is TRBV30, the J gene TRBJ1-5; possible D gene TRBD1, 5 bases. The V end lost 3 bases, the J end lost 0 bases, and 12 bases lay between the germline ends. The CDR3 contains 15 residues. Germline V gives CDR1 GTSNPN, CDR2 SVGIG (reference sequence). The CDR3 nucleotides read TGTGCCTGGAGCGGCCCCGACAGTAGCAATCAGCCCCAGCATTTT. The encoded protein is CAWSGPDSSNQPQHF.

The table lists this clone with a few counts. This chain joins TRBV7-3 and TRBJ1-1; a weak D match, TRBD1 (5 bases). Looked up from germline, CDR1 is SGHTA and CDR2 is FQGTGA. Trimming shortened V by 1 base and J by 5 bases, and 17 bases separated the two germline ends. The CDR3 is 16 residues long. The chain's CDR3 is CASSLMWLGGSTEAFF. CDR3 DNA sequence: TGTGCCAGCAGCTTAATGTGGCTGGGGGGAAGTACTGAAGCTTTCTTT.

In this sample, this clone turned up once. The gene calls are TRBV29-1 and TRBJ2-1; 8 bases align to TRBD2. The CDR3 loop spans 13 amino acids. Germline lookup yields CDR1 SQVTM and CDR2 ANQGSEA. The junction had 11 bases not matched to a gene; V was cut back by 6 bases and J by 10 bases. The CDR3 loop is CSVLSSPSGEQFF. The CDR3 coding sequence is TGCAGCGTATTATCCTCCCCTAGCGGGGAGCAGTTCTTC.

Remarks on this clone: The germline gene is not matched at one end of the junction; a read error may be the cause. This chain uses TRBV28 with TRBJ1-1, with unresolved D. The CDR3 contains 13 residues. Germline V gene lookup returns CDR1 MDHEN and CDR2 SYDVKM. CDR3 in amino acids: CASSLLVNTEAFF. CDR3 nucleotide sequence: TGTGCCAGCAGCTTATTAGTAAACACTGAAGCTTTCTTT.

This chain joins TRBV13 and TRBJ2-1; TRBD2 agrees at 8 bases. The CDR3 extends over 18 amino acids. Germline V gene lookup returns CDR1 PRHDT and CDR2 FYEKMQ (reference sequence). V lost 4 bases to trimming and J lost 0 bases; unmatched junction nucleotides: 11. The CDR3 reads CASSSPSVGGDSYNEQFF. CDR3 DNA sequence: TGTGCCAGCAGCTCCCCCTCGGTCGGGGGGGACTCCTACAATGAGCAGTTCTTC. Looking up the rest from reference TRBV13 and TRBJ2-1 gives the full variable domain: AAGVIQSPRHLIKEKRETATLKCYPIPRHDTVYWYQQGPGQDPQFLISFYEKMQSDKGSIPDRFSAQQFSDYHSELNMSSLELGDSALYFCASSSPSVGGDSYNEQFFGPGTRLTVL.

The chain is built from TRBV4-2 and TRBJ2-2; 13 bases align to TRBD2. The CDR3 is made up of 18 amino acids. Germline CDR1 is LGHNA and CDR2 is YNFKEQ. V trimming: 5 bases; J trimming: 5 bases; junction bases outside the gene matches: 11. CDR3: CASSEPGLAGSGTGELFF. CDR3 coding DNA: TGTGCCAGCAGCGAACCGGGACTAGCGGGATCGGGAACCGGGGAGCTGTTTTTT.